This passage covers 25 T cell receptor beta chains from one sample sequenced in a study of identical twins' blood T cells. Via MiXCR, TCRdb re-called the 5' RACE reads, giving one row per CDR3 protein. The data contain 400,000 or so distinct CDR3 sequences, roughly 30% of them seen just once; the ten biggest clones take up 6% to 7%. Source material: PBMCs. All receptors derive from a woman aged 18 to 50 in good health.

This sequence joins TRBV20-1 and TRBJ1-1; no definite D call. V was cut by 1 base and J by 2 bases, with 14 bases left in between. Germline V gene lookup returns CDR1 DFQATT and CDR2 SNEGSKA (reference sequence). This CDR3 comprises 15 residues. The CDR3 protein is CSARGMELSNTEAFF. In DNA, the CDR3 is TGCAGTGCTAGAGGTATGGAGCTATCAAACACTGAAGCTTTCTTT.

The chain couples TRBV23-1 to TRBJ1-5; TRBD1 matches at 7 bases. TRBV23-1 is labeled an ORF, and its function is uncertain. V gave up 1 base and J gave up 5 bases; unmatched junction bases: 5. The CDR3 runs to 15 residues. CDR3 in amino acids: CASSQYRDRHQPQHF. The CDR3 DNA reads TGCGCCAGCAGTCAATACCGGGACAGACATCAGCCCCAGCATTTT.

The V call is TRBV20-1, the J call TRBJ1-1; the D gene is possibly TRBD1 (6 bases). V was clipped by 1 base and J by 4 bases, with 16 bases between them. The CDR3 consists of 15 residues. Germline CDR1 reads DFQATT; CDR2 reads SNEGSKA (reference sequence). CDR3 region: CSARVPGAVATEAFF. In nucleotides, the CDR3 is TGCAGTGCTAGAGTGCCAGGGGCAGTAGCCACTGAAGCTTTCTTT.

The genes are TRBV5-1 and TRBJ2-2, with a tentative D call TRBD2 (6 bases). There are 16 residues in the CDR3. The germline CDR1 and CDR2 sequences are SGHRS and YFSETQ. V lost 1 base and J 2 bases, leaving 12 bases between the germline ends. The CDR3 DNA reads as TGCGCCAGCAGCTTGACAGGACTACCCAACACCGGGGAGCTGTTTTTT. This gives the protein CASSLTGLPNTGELFF.

This clonotype was found a few times. V usage is TRBV10-3 and J usage is TRBJ2-2, with D hard to call. The germline gives CDR1 ENHRY, CDR2 SYGVKD. Deletions cut 2 bases from V and 5 bases from J, with 6 bases between. The CDR3 is 13 residues long. The CDR3 region has the DNA TGTGCCATCAGTGAGCCCGGAACCGGGGAGCTGTTTTTT. Translation: CAISEPGTGELFF.

The rearrangement links TRBV29-1 to TRBJ1-2, with 8 bases that match TRBD1. Germline CDR1 reads SQVTM; CDR2 reads ANQGSEA. The CDR3 length is 12 residues. Losses at the gene ends were 6 bases for V and 8 bases for J; bases not matched to a gene: 8. The DNA of the CDR3 is TGCAGCGTGGCGGGACAGGCCGGGGGCTACACCTTC. It specifies CSVAGQAGGYTF.

The rearrangement links TRBV25-1 to TRBJ2-3; TRBD1 aligns across 9 bases. V was clipped by 1 base and J by 3 bases; unmatched bases: 2. This CDR3 is built from 15 residues. CDR1 and CDR2 (germline): MGHDK, SYGVNS. The CDR3 region has the DNA TGTGCCAGCAGTGAATGGGGGACAGGGACAGATACGCAGTATTTT. This encodes CASSEWGTGTDTQYF. Supplemented by reference TRBV25-1 and TRBJ2-3, the full variable domain reads EADIYQTPRYLVIGTGKKITLECSQTMGHDKMYWYQQDPGMELHLIHYSYGVNSTEKGDLSSESTVSRIRTEHFPLTLESARPSHTSQYLCASSEWGTGTDTQYFGPGTRLTVL.

This clonotype was picked up a small number of times. The V and J genes are TRBV9 and TRBJ2-1; TRBD1 is a possible D gene (6 bases). V was pared by 7 bases and J by 0 bases, with 14 bases between. Germline V CDR1 and CDR2: SGDLS, YYNGEE. CDR3 length: 15 amino acids. CDR3 nucleotide sequence: TGTGCCAGCGGTGAACAGGGCAGCTCCTACAATGAGCAGTTCTTC. Translating gives CASGEQGSSYNEQFF. Full variable domain (missing parts from reference TRBV9 and TRBJ2-1): DSGVTQTPKHLITATGQRVTLRCSPRSGDLSVYWYQQSLDQGLQFLIQYYNGEERAKGNILERFSAQQFPDLHSELNLSSLELGDSALYFCASGEQGSSYNEQFFGPGTRLTVL.

This clonotype was seen only a few times. This chain connects TRBV7-6 to TRBJ2-1, with D tentatively TRBD1 (6 bases). Looked up from germline, CDR1 is SGHVS and CDR2 is FNYEAQ. The V end was cut by 3 bases, the J end by 0 bases, with 12 bases between. This CDR3 is built from 16 residues. CDR3 DNA sequence: TGTGCCAGCAGCTTGGGGGCTTCGAGCTCCTACAATGAGCAGTTCTTC. It yields the protein CASSLGASSSYNEQFF.

This clonotype was observed a handful of times. The CDR3 reads CASMDFLGTEAFF. The CDR3, as DNA: TGTGCCAGCATGGATTTCCTGGGCACTGAAGCTTTCTTT. The chain links TRBV6-2 or TRBV6-3 to TRBJ1-1; no firm D call. The CDR3 consists of 13 residues. Germline lookup yields CDR1 MNHEY and CDR2 SVGEGT. The V end was cut by 7 bases, the J end by 4 bases, with 13 bases between.

In its sample, this clonotype was seen a few times. The rearrangement uses TRBV20-1 and TRBJ1-1, with a possible D match to TRBD1 (6 bases). CDR1 and CDR2 from the germline V gene are DFQATT and SNEGSKA (reference sequence). CDR3 length equals 14 residues. Between the trimmed V and J ends, which lost 2 bases and 1 base, there was a span of 11 bases. The chain's CDR3 is CSARKGGQNTEAFF. In nucleotides, the CDR3 is TGCAGTGCTAGAAAAGGGGGGCAGAACACTGAAGCTTTCTTT.

This clonotype was seen a few times. This chain joins TRBV29-1 and TRBJ2-7; D possibly corresponds to TRBD2 (5 bases). CDR1 and CDR2 (germline): SQVTM, ANQGSEA. V lost 0 bases, J lost 2 bases, and 11 bases lay in between. CDR3 length equals 14 residues. CDR3 amino acids: CSVEDPGLTYEQYF. As DNA, the CDR3 is TGCAGCGTTGAAGATCCGGGGTTGACCTACGAGCAGTACTTC.

In its sample, this clonotype was seen a few times. The chain carries TRBV15 and TRBJ1-2; D gene unclear. The CDR3 has 12 residues. V shed 4 bases and J shed 7 bases, with 10 bases lying between them. Germline CDR1 LNHNV, CDR2 YYDKDF (reference sequence). This CDR3 is CATSKPHPGYTF. DNA of the CDR3: TGTGCCACCAGCAAACCCCACCCTGGCTACACCTTC.

The rearrangement links TRBV6-2 or TRBV6-3 to TRBJ1-4; D not resolved. From germline, CDR1 is MNHEY and CDR2 SVGEGT. The CDR3 is made up of 17 amino acids. The V gene lost 0 bases and the J gene lost 2 bases, with 13 bases spanning the gap. This CDR3 is CASSYSPARWTNEKLFF. As DNA, the CDR3 is TGTGCCAGCAGTTACTCTCCAGCGAGATGGACTAATGAAAAACTGTTTTTT.

This clonotype came up a few times. V gene TRBV12-3 or TRBV12-4 combines with J gene TRBJ1-1; TRBD1 agrees at 7 bases. Trimming cost V 7 bases and J 1 base; bases outside gene matches: 9. CDR3 length: 15 amino acids. The CDR3 sequence: CASIPPDRSNTEAFF. CDR3 in DNA: TGTGCCAGCATCCCCCCGGACAGGTCGAACACTGAAGCTTTCTTT.

The chain employs TRBV7-2 and TRBJ2-3; D gene unclear. Germline V CDR1 and CDR2: SGHTA, FQGNSA. Trimming shortened V by 3 bases and J by 8 bases, and 9 bases separated the two germline ends. The CDR3 consists of 12 residues. CDR3 loop: CASSFVGSTQYF. In DNA, the CDR3 is TGTGCCAGCAGCTTCGTGGGCAGTACGCAGTATTTT.

The V call is TRBV7-6, the J call TRBJ2-1, with D tentatively TRBD2 (5 bases). Trimming stripped 0 bases from V and 1 base from J, with 10 bases between. CDR1 is SGHVS, CDR2 FNYEAQ, per germline. The CDR3 covers 16 residues. The CDR3 DNA sequence: TGTGCCAGCAGCTTAGCCCCAGCGGAGTCCTACAATGAGCAGTTCTTC. This sequence encodes CASSLAPAESYNEQFF.

This sequence joins TRBV4-3 and TRBJ2-1, with 10 bases that match TRBD2. The CDR3 length is 15 residues. CDR1 and CDR2 (germline): LGHNA, YSLEER. Unmatched junction bases numbered 7, after V lost 4 bases and J lost 7 bases. The CDR3 sequence is CASSPIAGGVNEQFF. CDR3 bases: TGCGCCAGCAGCCCTATAGCGGGAGGAGTAAATGAGCAGTTCTTC.

This clonotype showed up just a few times. V is TRBV20-1 and J is TRBJ2-7; D possibly corresponds to TRBD2 (6 bases). The germline V gene encodes CDR1 DFQATT and CDR2 SNEGSKA (reference sequence). The ends were cut back, 3 bases at V and 0 bases at J, with 9 bases in the middle. The CDR3 extends over 13 amino acids. CDR3 in DNA: TGCAGTGCTAGGTTGGAGGGCTCCTACGAGCAGTACTTC. This translates into CSARLEGSYEQYF.

This clonotype was picked up a small number of times. The V and J genes are TRBV6-2 or TRBV6-3 and TRBJ1-1; possibly TRBD1 for D (5 bases). The CDR3 length is 16 residues. In germline, CDR1 is MNHEY, CDR2 SVGEGT. V gave up 0 bases and J gave up 5 bases, with 16 bases separating them. CDR3 coding DNA: TGTGCCAGCAGTTACTCGATTGGGGAGTACAGGACTGAAGCTTTCTTT. Translating gives CASSYSIGEYRTEAFF.

This clonotype occurred many times. V is TRBV6-5 and J is TRBJ2-1; D is uncertain. Trimming left V 2 bases short and J 6 bases short, with 2 bases between. The CDR3 has 11 residues. Germline V gene data show CDR1 as MNHEY and CDR2 as SVGAGI. The CDR3 region is CASSYGNEQFF. The CDR3 DNA reads as TGTGCCAGCAGTTACGGCAATGAGCAGTTCTTC.

This clonotype was detected a few times. This sequence joins TRBV3-1 and TRBJ1-1; no clear D gene. Trimming took 0 bases from V and 3 from J, leaving 8 bases between them. Germline V gene lookup returns CDR1 LGHDT and CDR2 YNNKEL (reference sequence). The CDR3 totals 14 residues. The CDR3 nucleotides are TGTGCCAGCAGCCAAGATTACGGGGACACTGAAGCTTTCTTT. It translates to CASSQDYGDTEAFF.

This clonotype has only one observation. The CDR3 here is CASSLVGASYEQYF. As DNA, the CDR3 is TGTGCCAGCAGTCTAGTGGGAGCCTCCTACGAGCAGTACTTC. The V call is TRBV11-2, the J call TRBJ2-7, with D perhaps TRBD2 (5 bases). CDR3 size: 14 residues. The germline CDR1 and CDR2 sequences are SGHAT and FQNNGV. Trimming removed 6 bases from V and 0 bases from J, with 12 bases in between.

The sample holds a few counts of this clonotype. This chain uses TRBV10-3 with TRBJ1-4; 9 bases are shared with TRBD1. The CDR3 extends over 13 amino acids. Trimming at V came to 2 bases and at J to 8 bases, leaving 0 bases not matched to a gene. The germline gives CDR1 ENHRY, CDR2 SYGVKD. The CDR3 bases are TGTGCCATCAGTGAGGGACAGGGGGAAAAACTGTTTTTT. Translation: CAISEGQGEKLFF.

With respect to this clonotype: Since a much larger clone is just one base distant, this may be a read error. The V gene is TRBV6-2 or TRBV6-3, the J gene TRBJ1-1; D perhaps matches TRBD1 (5 bases). Germline V gives CDR1 MNHEY, CDR2 SVGEGT. CDR3 length: 15 amino acids. The CDR3 DNA reads TGTGCCAGCAGTTACTCGCACAGATTGGACACTGAAGCTTGCTTT. Protein sequence: CASSYSHRLDTEACF.